The 17 T cell receptor beta chains below come from one sample, sequenced in a study of T cells in Graves' hyperthyroidism and ophthalmopathy. Using RNA transcripts as the source, TCR beta CDR3 regions were amplified. TCR CDR3 underwent first-round RT-PCR with the HTBI primer set. MiXCR, run by TCRdb on the multiplex PCR reads, gives a single entry per CDR3 protein. Here the sample spans 350,000 to 400,000 distinct CDR3 sequences, approximately 19% being singletons. Sequencing was done on a sample of blood. The receptors here all came from a woman under 30 with Graves' hyperthyroidism.

At least ten counts were recorded for this clonotype. The chain combines TRBV11-2 with TRBJ2-2; no reliable D call. The CDR3 sequence is 13 residues long. In germline, CDR1 is SGHAT, CDR2 FQNNGV. V was shortened by 7 bases and J by 6 bases, with 12 bases between the two germline ends. The CDR3 nucleotides read TGTGCCAGCAATTCCCTCAGGTCCGGGGAGCTGTTTTTT. This encodes CASNSLRSGELFF.

The gene calls are TRBV20-1 and TRBJ1-1; possible D gene TRBD1, 6 bases. CDR3 length: 15 residues. The germline V and J ends were trimmed by 6 bases and 8 bases, with 25 bases remaining between them. Germline V gives CDR1 DFQATT, CDR2 SNEGSKA (reference sequence). The CDR3 DNA sequence: TGCAGTGCGCAAAGGGGGGGCGCAATGGGGGTGGAAGCTTTCTTT. Translated: CSAQRGGAMGVEAFF.

As regards this clonotype: A much more abundant neighbour one base away suggests this may be a read error. This CDR3 is CSASPTATYEQYV. The DNA for the CDR3 is TGCAGTGCTTCTCCGACAGCGACCTACGAGCAGTACGTC. This chain connects TRBV20-1 to TRBJ2-7; D perhaps matches TRBD1 (5 bases). The germline gives CDR1 DFQATT, CDR2 SNEGSKA (reference sequence). The CDR3 is 13 residues long. Trimming removed 5 bases at V and 2 bases at J, with 13 bases between.

This clonotype was detected many times. The gene calls are TRBV6-1 and TRBJ1-5; D gene ambiguous. V lost 2 bases, J lost 7 bases, and 24 bases lay in between. This CDR3 is 18 amino acids long. Germline CDR1 MNHNS, CDR2 SASEGT. CDR3 loop: CASSEYFVGSYVFQPQHF. The CDR3, as DNA: TGTGCCAGCAGTGAATATTTTGTCGGGTCGTACGTCTTCCAGCCCCAGCATTTT.

In this sample, this clonotype turned up many times. The CDR3 reads CASGLPRLWLEQYF. Written as DNA, the CDR3 is TGTGCTAGTGGTTTGCCACGACTGTGGCTCGAGCAGTACTTC. The V gene is TRBV12-5, the J gene TRBJ2-7; no clear D gene. Germline values: CDR1 LGHNT, CDR2 FRNRAP. This CDR3 has 14 residues. V was trimmed by 2 bases and J by 6 bases, leaving 14 bases between them. Using reference TRBV12-5 and TRBJ2-7 for the parts outside the CDR3, the full variable domain is DARVTQTPRHKVTEMGQEVTMRCQPILGHNTVFWYRQTMMQGLELLAYFRNRAPLDDSGMPKDRFSAEMPDATLATLKIQPSEPRDSAVYFCASGLPRLWLEQYFGPGTRLTVT.

This clonotype was seen repeatedly, ten times or more. The junction departs from germline at one end; a sequencing error may be responsible. The chain joins TRBV6-1 to TRBJ1-3; D remains ambiguous. Germline-derived CDR1 and CDR2 are MNHNS and SASEGT. This CDR3 contains 13 residues. The CDR3 region has the DNA TGCCACCCTGGGCCCCTCCCTGGAAACACCATATATTTT. Its translation: CHPGPLPGNTIYF.

This clonotype has ten or more counts. This chain links TRBV4-1 with TRBJ1-1, with TRBD1 matching over 7 bases. Trimming cost V 4 bases and J 3 bases; bases outside gene matches: 5. CDR3 length: 14 residues. Germline CDR1 is MGHRA and CDR2 is YSYEKL. CDR3 in DNA: TGCGCCAGCAGCCGATTGACAGGGTACACTGAAGCTTTCTTT. Translated: CASSRLTGYTEAFF.

Worth noting for this clonotype: A much larger clone sits a single nucleotide away, making a read error possible. The rearrangement uses TRBV12-3 or TRBV12-4 and TRBJ1-1; 7 nucleotides line up with TRBD1. The CDR3 spans 14 residues. CDR3 bases: TGTGCCAGCAGTTTAGAAGGGACAGCCCCTGAAGCTTGCTTT. Protein: CASSLEGTAPEACF.

This clonotype was observed at least ten times. The chain recombines TRBV6-5 with TRBJ1-2; TRBD1 aligns across 9 bases. J lost 4 bases, V lost 1 base, and 7 bases had no gene match. The CDR3 is made up of 16 amino acids. The germline V gene encodes CDR1 MNHEY and CDR2 SVGAGI. The CDR3 reads CASSYLRTGGTYGYTF. The CDR3 coding sequence is TGTGCCAGCAGTTACTTAAGAACAGGGGGCACCTATGGCTACACCTTC.

This clonotype was recorded many times. The J gene is TRBJ1-1, the V gene TRBV11-2; the match to TRBD1 covers 8 bases. The V and J ends lost 5 bases and 5 bases, in that order; junction bases with no gene match: 7. Germline-derived CDR1 and CDR2 are SGHAT and FQNNGV. There are 14 residues in the CDR3. The CDR3 nucleotides read TGTGCCAGCAGCCGCCCGGGACAGGCGACTGAAGCTTTCTTT. Translation gives CASSRPGQATEAFF.

The table lists this clonotype with many counts. The chain is built from TRBV3-1 and TRBJ1-1; 7 bases align to TRBD1. Germline V gene data show CDR1 as LGHDT and CDR2 as YNNKEL (reference sequence). The CDR3 consists of 11 residues. V was pared by 7 bases and J by 8 bases, with 4 bases of the junction left unmatched. In DNA, the CDR3 is TGTGCCAGCAACCACAGGGGAGAAGCTTTCTTT. Amino acids: CASNHRGEAFF. The complete variable domain, with remaining parts taken from reference TRBV3-1 and TRBJ1-1, reads DTAVSQTPKYLVTQMGNDKSIKCEQNLGHDTMYWYKQDSKKFLKIMFSYNNKELIINETVPNRFSPKSPDKAHLNLHINSLELGDSAVYFCASNHRGEAFFGQGTRLTVV.

This clonotype was seen at least ten times. The chain joins TRBV12-3 or TRBV12-4 to TRBJ2-7; either TRBD1 or TRBD2 may supply D (5 bases each). This CDR3 has 14 amino acids. With 3 bases removed from V and 2 bases from J, the gap between germline ends came to 11 bases. The CDR3 coding sequence is TGTGCCAGCAGTTTGGGGGAACGCGCCTACGAGCAGTACTTC. The encoded protein is CASSLGERAYEQYF.

The sample holds many counts of this clonotype. In nucleotides, the CDR3 is TGTGCCAGCAGCTTAGTCGCAGGGGGAAGCAATCAGCCCCAGCATTTT. It is translated as CASSLVAGGSNQPQHF. The chain employs TRBV7-2 and TRBJ1-5; 7 bases are shared with TRBD1. V gave up 1 base and J gave up 1 base; unmatched junction bases: 4. CDR3 size: 16 residues. Germline CDR1 is SGHTA and CDR2 is FQGNSA.

This clonotype was picked up one time. A clone one base away is much larger, so this may be a read error. This sequence joins TRBV6-1 and TRBJ2-5; D gene ambiguous. Germline CDR1 is MNHNS and CDR2 is SASEGT. The CDR3 totals 8 residues. In DNA, the CDR3 is TGTGTCGAAGAGACCCAGTACTTC. Protein: CVEETQYF.

This clonotype was recorded many times. The gene calls are TRBV6-5 and TRBJ1-5, with D possibly TRBD1 on 5 matching bases. The V gene's germline CDR1 is MNHEY and CDR2 SVGAGI. CDR3 length: 15 residues. V was pared by 3 bases and J by 5 bases, with 14 bases between. The CDR3 nucleotides are TGTGCCAGCAGTTATTCCGGGACCCTGGATCAGCCCCAGCATTTT. This encodes CASSYSGTLDQPQHF.

This clonotype was seen only once. This chain connects TRBV7-3 to TRBJ2-2; D is unresolved. The CDR3 has 12 amino acids. The germline CDR1 and CDR2 sequences are SGHTA and FQGTGA. V was pared by 7 bases and J by 6 bases, with 9 bases between. The CDR3 sequence is CASIPYSGELFF. In nucleotides, the CDR3 is TGTGCCAGCATCCCCTACTCCGGGGAGCTGTTTTTT.

In its sample, this clonotype was seen many times. The chain has TRBV11-2 and TRBJ2-7; D ambiguous. With 0 bases removed from V and 3 bases from J, the gap between germline ends came to 9 bases. Germline assignment: CDR1 SGHAT and CDR2 FQNNGV. CDR3 size: 14 residues. The CDR3 sequence is CASSLDVGGYEQYF. The CDR3 nucleotides are TGTGCCAGCAGCTTAGACGTTGGTGGCTACGAGCAGTACTTC.